This T cell receptor beta chain was retrieved from a study of Ad26.COV2.S vaccination and SARS-CoV-2 variants. Study-level information: Donor had been placed in the Ad26.COV2.S arm of the COV1001 trial. Ad26.COV2.S given intramuscularly, once or twice 56 days apart.

Study observations and caveats: Comparable non-spike TCR breadth was observed in vaccine and placebo recipients.

Deletions cut 5 bases from V and 6 bases from J, with 14 bases between. This CDR3 comprises 14 residues. CDR1 and CDR2 (germline): MNHEY, SVGAGI. With respect to this clone: Its antigen is currently unknown.

Sequenced by immunoSEQ multiplex PCR; TCRdb stores in-frame clones only, minus some. The sample gives around 320,000 clones, around 87% of which show up once; 3.4% is in the top ten. The treatment was: around 19 received Ad26.COV2.S at low or high dose, single or two shots; several received placebo; per-sample allocation not given. The samples date from day 63 after the first vaccine or placebo injection. V and J are TRBV6-5 and TRBJ2-1; a weak D match, TRBD1 (5 bases). The specimen comprised peripheral blood, sampled in a trial of Ad26.COV2.S vaccine versus placebo. The clonotype comes from a person between 18 and 59 years old who received the Ad26.COV2.S COVID-19 vaccine or a placebo. The CDR3 coding sequence is TGTGCCAGCAGTCCCGGGCAGGGCCCCAATGAGCAGTTCTTC. Protein: CASSPGQGPNEQFF.